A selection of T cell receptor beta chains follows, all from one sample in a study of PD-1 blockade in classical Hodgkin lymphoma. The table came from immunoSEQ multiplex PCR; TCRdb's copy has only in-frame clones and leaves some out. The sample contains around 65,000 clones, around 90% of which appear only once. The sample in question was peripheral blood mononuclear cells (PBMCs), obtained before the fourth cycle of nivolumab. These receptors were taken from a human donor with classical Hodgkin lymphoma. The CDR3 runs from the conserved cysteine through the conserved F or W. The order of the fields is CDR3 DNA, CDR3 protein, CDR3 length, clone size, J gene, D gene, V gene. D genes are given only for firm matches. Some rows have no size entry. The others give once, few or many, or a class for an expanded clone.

CDR3nt: TGTGCCAGTACCCAATCCAGGGGGGCCCAGAACACTGAAGCTTTCTTT
CDR3aa: CASTQSRGAQNTEAFF
len: 16
abundance: few
j_gene: TRBJ1-1
d_gene: TRBD1
v_gene: TRBV19

CDR3nt: TGTGCCAGCAGGGGGACAGATAACAATGAGCAGTTCTTC
CDR3aa: CASRGTDNNEQFF
len: 13
abundance: NA
j_gene: TRBJ2-1
d_gene: TRBD1
v_gene: TRBV2

CDR3nt: TGTGCCAGCAGCCCTCAAGGGCGCGGAGATACGCAGTATTTT
CDR3aa: CASSPQGRGDTQYF
len: 14
abundance: NA
j_gene: TRBJ2-3
d_gene: NA
v_gene: TRBV9

CDR3nt: TGCGCCAGCACCCACACCATGTGGGGAGATGAGCAGTTCTTC
CDR3aa: CASTHTMWGDEQFF
len: 14
abundance: NA
j_gene: TRBJ2-1
d_gene: NA
v_gene: TRBV4-1

CDR3nt: TGTGCCAGCAGCTACCTCCGGGACAGGGTAGGGAATGAGCAGTTCTTC
CDR3aa: CASSYLRDRVGNEQFF
len: 16
abundance: NA
j_gene: TRBJ2-1
d_gene: TRBD1
v_gene: TRBV7-9

CDR3nt: TGTGCCTGGAGACCCCAGGCCACGAACACTGAAGCTTTCTTT
CDR3aa: CAWRPQATNTEAFF
len: 14
abundance: few
j_gene: TRBJ1-1
d_gene: NA
v_gene: TRBV30

CDR3nt: TGTGCCAGCAGTCCGACAGGGGGCCTCAAGCAGCCCCAGCATTTT
CDR3aa: CASSPTGGLKQPQHF
len: 15
abundance: NA
j_gene: TRBJ1-5
d_gene: TRBD1
v_gene: TRBV7-2

CDR3nt: TGTGCCAGCAGCCCGATGGACAGGTTGAACACTGAAGCTTTCTTT
CDR3aa: CASSPMDRLNTEAFF
len: 15
abundance: NA
j_gene: TRBJ1-1
d_gene: TRBD1
v_gene: TRBV7-8

CDR3nt: TGTGCCATCAGTGAGTCGAGAGGGGGGCGCAATCAGCCCCAGCATTTT
CDR3aa: CAISESRGGRNQPQHF
len: 16
abundance: NA
j_gene: TRBJ1-5
d_gene: NA
v_gene: TRBV10-3

CDR3nt: TGTGCCAGCACCGCCCCCTGGGGCCCCTACGAGCAGTACTTC
CDR3aa: CASTAPWGPYEQYF
len: 14
abundance: NA
j_gene: TRBJ2-7
d_gene: NA
v_gene: TRBV6-5

CDR3nt: TGTGCCAGCAGCCGACCCCAGGGTATCGAGCAGTACTTC
CDR3aa: CASSRPQGIEQYF
len: 13
abundance: NA
j_gene: TRBJ2-7
d_gene: NA
v_gene: TRBV6-5

CDR3nt: TGTGCCAGCAGCCTTTGGGGGTCTGGAAACACCATATATTTT
CDR3aa: CASSLWGSGNTIYF
len: 14
abundance: NA
j_gene: TRBJ1-3
d_gene: NA
v_gene: TRBV11-2

CDR3nt: TGCGCCAGCAGCTTGGACCACGGGGATACGCAGTATTTT
CDR3aa: CASSLDHGDTQYF
len: 13
abundance: NA
j_gene: TRBJ2-3
d_gene: NA
v_gene: TRBV5-1

CDR3nt: TGTGCCAGCCGTGACTTGAACACTGAAGCTTTCTTT
CDR3aa: CASRDLNTEAFF
len: 12
abundance: NA
j_gene: TRBJ1-1
d_gene: NA
v_gene: TRBV19